Following are 26 T cell receptor beta chains from one sample sequenced in a study of patients and donors after allogeneic stem cell transplantation. TCRdb reanalysed the RT-PCR reads using MiXCR and keeps one entry per CDR3 protein. The data show hundreds of thousands of distinct CDR3 sequences, with 38% seen just once and roughly 12% held by the top ten. The material sequenced was blood, either unsorted or a sorted T cell fraction (not recorded which). The receptors were sampled from a human donor who was either an allogeneic HSCT recipient or a stem cell or donor lymphocyte infusion donor (not recorded which). It is not recorded whose cells these are; they may come from a transplant donor.

This chain joins TRBV7-6 and TRBJ1-6; no firm D call. Germline V gives CDR1 SGHVS, CDR2 FNYEAQ. The CDR3 consists of 15 residues. V was clipped by 1 base and J by 8 bases, with 12 bases between them. CDR3 residues: CASSLGVLRDSPLHF. CDR3 sequence (DNA): TGTGCCAGCAGCTTAGGAGTCCTAAGGGATTCACCCCTCCACTTT.

V usage is TRBV19 and J usage is TRBJ1-2, with D possibly TRBD1 on 6 matching bases. The germline V gene encodes CDR1 LNHDA and CDR2 SQIVND (reference sequence). This CDR3 comprises 15 residues. Trimming removed 4 bases at V and 3 bases at J, with 15 bases between. The CDR3 region is CASSNRGAFDYGYTF. As DNA, the CDR3 is TGTGCCAGTAGTAACCGGGGGGCCTTTGACTATGGCTACACCTTC.

This clonotype was detected a few times. The chain recombines TRBV6-6 with TRBJ1-2; the D gene is possibly TRBD1 (5 bases). The V end was cut by 6 bases, the J end by 5 bases, with 16 bases between. Per germline, CDR1 MNHNY and CDR2 SVGAGI (reference sequence). The CDR3 is 14 residues long. The CDR3, as DNA: TGTGCCAGCAGGCCTCAGTTCCCAGGGTATGGCTACACCTTC. This gives the protein CASRPQFPGYGYTF.

This chain connects TRBV5-5 to TRBJ1-5; D is possibly TRBD1 (5 bases). Trimming stripped 0 bases from V and 6 bases from J, with 13 bases between. CDR3 size: 15 residues. CDR1 and CDR2 (germline): SGHKS, YYEKEE (reference sequence). The DNA of the CDR3 is TGTGCCAGCAGCTTGGATGGCCAGGGCGGTCAGCCCCAGCATTTT. It codes for CASSLDGQGGQPQHF.

In its sample, this clonotype was seen a few times. The chain employs TRBV10-2 and TRBJ2-5; 7 bases align to TRBD2. The CDR3 runs to 17 residues. Trimming removed 2 bases from V and 4 bases from J; junction bases left unmatched: 13. Germline V CDR1 and CDR2: WSHSY, SAAADI. CDR3 sequence: CASSERKRGWVRETQYF. In DNA, the CDR3 is TGCGCCAGCAGTGAGAGGAAGCGGGGATGGGTTCGAGAGACCCAGTACTTC.

This chain uses TRBV12-3 or TRBV12-4 with TRBJ1-1; D is uncertain. The CDR3 is 15 amino acids. The V end lost 6 bases, the J end lost 0 bases, and 14 bases lay between the germline ends. The CDR3 DNA reads TGTGCCAGCAGCTTCCTCAGGATCATGAACACTGAAGCTTTCTTT. Translating gives CASSFLRIMNTEAFF.

J is TRBJ2-6 and V is TRBV20-1, with a weak D call TRBD1 (7 bases). V lost 6 bases and J 0 bases, leaving 24 bases between the germline ends. The V gene's germline CDR1 is DFQATT and CDR2 SNEGSKA (reference sequence). This CDR3 comprises 19 residues. CDR3 residues: CSASRRGQRPFSGANVLTF. The CDR3 nucleotides read TGCAGTGCCTCTAGGCGGGGACAGAGACCCTTCTCTGGGGCCAACGTCCTGACTTTC.

This sequence joins TRBV28 and TRBJ2-2; TRBD1 is a possible D gene (5 bases). The CDR3 loop spans 12 amino acids. V was cut by 7 bases and J by 7 bases, with 10 bases left in between. Germline loops: CDR1 MDHEN, CDR2 SYDVKM. The DNA for the CDR3 is TGTGCCAGCATGGGGCCGGGCGGGGAGCTGTTTTTT. Translation: CASMGPGGELFF.

The chain links TRBV20-1 to TRBJ1-1; 8 bases map to TRBD1. Germline V lookup: CDR1 DFQATT, CDR2 SNEGSKA (reference sequence). The CDR3 consists of 13 residues. Trimming at V came to 5 bases and at J to 5 bases, leaving 7 bases not matched to a gene. The CDR3: CSAQDRVGTEAFF. CDR3 coding DNA: TGCAGTGCTCAGGACAGGGTGGGAACTGAAGCTTTCTTT.

This clonotype has a handful of counts. The rearrangement joins TRBV7-9 to TRBJ1-1; 9 bases fit TRBD1. Germline V CDR1 and CDR2: SEHNR, FQNEAQ (reference sequence). J gave up 1 base and V 5 bases, and 2 bases lay outside the gene matches. This CDR3 spans 14 amino acids. The CDR3 coding sequence is TGTGCCAGCAGCCGGGGACAGGGGAACACTGAAGCTTTCTTT. This sequence encodes CASSRGQGNTEAFF. Supplemented by reference TRBV7-9 and TRBJ1-1, the full variable domain reads DTGVSQNPRHKITKRGQNVTFRCDPISEHNRLYWYRQTLGQGPEFLTYFQNEAQLEKSRLLSDRFSAERPKGSFSTLEIQRTEQGDSAMYLCASSRGQGNTEAFFGQGTRLTVV.

The chain recombines TRBV7-9 with TRBJ2-6, with D possibly being TRBD1 (5 bases). This CDR3 has 17 amino acids. From germline, CDR1 is SEHNR and CDR2 FQNEAQ (reference sequence). Trimming pared 3 bases from V and 2 bases from J, leaving 14 bases between. CDR3 bases: TGTGCCAGCAGCTTCAGGCAGGGTTCTCCTGGGGCCAACGTCCTGACTTTC. It is translated as CASSFRQGSPGANVLTF.

This clonotype was observed a handful of times. The chain employs TRBV7-9 and TRBJ2-1; tentative D call: TRBD2 (5 bases). The CDR3 contains 11 residues. V was cut by 2 bases and J by 9 bases, with 5 bases left in between. CDR1 is SEHNR, CDR2 FQNEAQ, per germline (reference sequence). In nucleotides, the CDR3 is TGTGCCAGCAGCTTAAGCGGTGAGCAGTTCTTC. As protein: CASSLSGEQFF.

The chain combines TRBV14 with TRBJ2-1; TRBD2 is a possible D gene (5 bases). Germline V gene data show CDR1 as SGHDN and CDR2 as FVKESK. V dropped 4 bases and J dropped 3 bases, with 10 bases sitting between them. The CDR3 runs 14 residues. In DNA form, the CDR3 reads TGTGCCAGCAGCCCTAGCTCCAACTACAATGAGCAGTTCTTC. Its protein product is CASSPSSNYNEQFF.

This sequence joins TRBV4-2 and TRBJ1-5; weak D call: TRBD1 (6 bases). V lost 0 bases and J lost 4, with 10 bases in between. Germline V gives CDR1 LGHNA, CDR2 YNFKEQ. CDR3 length: 15 amino acids. The DNA of the CDR3 is TGTGCCAGCAGCCAAGAAAAGGGGGGAAATCAGCCCCAGCATTTT. Translating gives CASSQEKGGNQPQHF.

This clonotype was observed a few times. V and J are TRBV29-1 and TRBJ1-5; D is undetermined. The CDR3 consists of 13 residues. Looked up from germline, CDR1 is SQVTM and CDR2 is ANQGSEA. V lost 4 bases and J lost 1, with 8 bases in between. CDR3 sequence reads: CSVGLGSNQPQHF. The CDR3 nucleotides read TGCAGCGTTGGGCTAGGGAGCAATCAGCCCCAGCATTTT.

A single count supports this clonotype. The gene calls are TRBV20-1 and TRBJ1-1; perhaps TRBD1 as D (6 bases). Germline values: CDR1 DFQATT, CDR2 SNEGSKA (reference sequence). Deletions cut 6 bases from V and 3 bases from J, with 14 bases between. CDR3 length: 13 amino acids. The CDR3 here is CSAPGGGDTEAFF. DNA of the CDR3: TGCAGTGCCCCCGGGGGGGGCGACACTGAAGCTTTCTTT.

This chain links TRBV21-1 with TRBJ2-6; the DNA was not used to check the table's D call, TRBD1. TRBV21-1 is an annotated pseudogene. The CDR3 is made up of 19 amino acids. The CDR3 sequence: CASSPDRGQLFSGANVLTF. The CDR3 coding sequence is TGTGCCAGCAGCCCGGACAGGGGGCAACTCTTCTCTGGGGCCAACGTCCTGACTTTC.

J is TRBJ2-5 and V is TRBV7-9; D may be TRBD1 (6 bases). Germline V gene lookup returns CDR1 SEHNR and CDR2 FQNEAQ (reference sequence). With 3 bases removed from V and 6 bases from J, the gap between germline ends came to 14 bases. The CDR3 consists of 14 residues. The chain's CDR3 is CASSFRTDRKTQYF. Here the CDR3 DNA reads TGTGCCAGCAGCTTCCGGACAGATAGAAAGACCCAGTACTTC.

The rearrangement uses TRBV12-3 or TRBV12-4 and TRBJ1-6; no clear D gene. V dropped 3 bases and J dropped 5 bases, with 11 bases sitting between them. The CDR3 runs 15 residues. The CDR3 DNA reads TGTGCCAGCAGTTTTCAGTTGGAGCATAATTCACCCCTCCACTTT. Translation gives CASSFQLEHNSPLHF.

The chain links TRBV15 to TRBJ2-1; 7 nucleotides align to TRBD2. Per the germline V gene, CDR1 is LNHNV and CDR2 is YYDKDF (reference sequence). V gave up 0 bases and J gave up 4 bases; unmatched junction bases: 3. The CDR3 extends over 15 amino acids. The CDR3 nucleotides are TGTGCCACCAGCAGAGATCTAGCGGTGTACAATGAGCAGTTCTTC. It translates to CATSRDLAVYNEQFF. The full variable domain, its missing parts supplied by reference TRBV15 and TRBJ2-1, is DAMVIQNPRYQVTQFGKPVTLSCSQTLNHNVMYWYQQKSSQAPKLLFHYYDKDFNNEADTPDNFQSRRPNTSFCFLDIRSPGLGDTAMYLCATSRDLAVYNEQFFGPGTRLTVL.

The chain joins TRBV21-1 to TRBJ1-5; TRBD1, the table's D call, was not compared with the DNA. TRBV21-1 is a documented pseudogene. This CDR3 has 16 residues. Here the CDR3 reads CASSPLPGECNQPQHF. The DNA for the CDR3 is TGTGCCAGCAGTCCCCTCCCGGGAGAGTGCAATCAGCCCCAGCATTTT.

This clonotype has more than one count but fewer than ten. The chain links TRBV4-1 to TRBJ1-1, with D tentatively TRBD1 (5 bases). V lost 1 base and J lost 5, with 17 bases in between. This CDR3 comprises 16 residues. Germline V gene data show CDR1 as MGHRA and CDR2 as YSYEKL. Written as DNA, the CDR3 is TGCGCCAGCAGCCAAGGGTTCACCGGGGGGTGGACTGAAGCTTTCTTT. Amino acid sequence: CASSQGFTGGWTEAFF.

The V call is TRBV7-9, the J call TRBJ2-1; D not certain. CDR1 and CDR2 from the germline V gene are SEHNR and FQNEAQ (reference sequence). CDR3 length equals 15 residues. The V end was cut by 3 bases, the J end by 3 bases, with 12 bases between. The CDR3 region is CASSFISRRYNEQFF. In nucleotides, the CDR3 is TGTGCCAGCAGCTTCATTTCTCGACGCTACAATGAGCAGTTCTTC. Full variable domain (missing parts from reference TRBV7-9 and TRBJ2-1): DTGVSQNPRHKITKRGQNVTFRCDPISEHNRLYWYRQTLGQGPEFLTYFQNEAQLEKSRLLSDRFSAERPKGSFSTLEIQRTEQGDSAMYLCASSFISRRYNEQFFGPGTRLTVL.

This clonotype was counted a single time. The rearrangement links TRBV29-1 to TRBJ2-1; no clear D. Trimming pared 7 bases from V and 6 bases from J, leaving 13 bases between. Germline CDR1 reads SQVTM; CDR2 reads ANQGSEA. This CDR3 region has 12 residues. The CDR3 region is CSAVPRGNEQFF. CDR3 in DNA: TGCAGCGCCGTCCCAAGAGGCAATGAGCAGTTCTTC.

This clonotype was counted only a few times. The chain links TRBV4-3 to TRBJ1-5; perhaps TRBD1 as D (6 bases). The CDR3 contains 15 residues. The germline CDR1 and CDR2 sequences are LGHNA and YSLEER. With 0 bases removed from V and 1 base from J, the gap between germline ends came to 7 bases. CDR3 DNA sequence: TGCGCCAGCAGCCAAGACAGGGGCAGCAATCAGCCCCAGCATTTT. It yields the protein CASSQDRGSNQPQHF.

The V gene is TRBV4-3, the J gene TRBJ1-6; the D gene is possibly TRBD1 (5 bases). This CDR3 region has 15 residues. Germline V gives CDR1 LGHNA, CDR2 YSLEER. Trimming pared 4 bases from V and 2 bases from J, leaving 9 bases between. The CDR3 loop reads CASSLQGPYNSPLHF. CDR3 sequence (DNA): TGCGCCAGCAGCCTCCAGGGCCCCTATAATTCACCCCTCCACTTT.